This T cell receptor beta chain was recorded in a study of blood T cells in healthy people across ages. Study conclusions and caveats: TCR beta diversity per million T cells fell roughly linearly with age. Long-lived donors had more naive CD4+ cells and higher diversity than aged donors.

In germline, CDR1 is MGHRA, CDR2 YSYEKL. The CDR3 loop spans 18 amino acids. In its sample, this clonotype was seen a few times. Its antigen is undetermined. It was with a sample-barcoded 5' primer and a J-beta primer mix that a second PCR of roughly 7 to 12 cycles was run. The yield of each sample was at least 2.5 million CDR3-containing paired-end reads. MiXCR, applied by TCRdb to the 5' RACE reads, yields one record per CDR3 protein. The sample lists more than 500,000 distinct CDR3 sequences; approximately 25% were seen once. The clonotype was recovered from a woman in her 70s in good health. The material sequenced was blood. This chain uses TRBV4-1 with TRBJ2-5; D possibly corresponds to TRBD1 (7 bases). The last part of the DNA fits TRBJ2-1 better; the J call may be wrong. The chain's CDR3 is CASSHPGGGESIFGEQFF. The CDR3 coding sequence is TGCGCCAGCAGCCACCCCGGAGGGGGCGAGAGTATATTCGGTGAGCAGTTCTTC.